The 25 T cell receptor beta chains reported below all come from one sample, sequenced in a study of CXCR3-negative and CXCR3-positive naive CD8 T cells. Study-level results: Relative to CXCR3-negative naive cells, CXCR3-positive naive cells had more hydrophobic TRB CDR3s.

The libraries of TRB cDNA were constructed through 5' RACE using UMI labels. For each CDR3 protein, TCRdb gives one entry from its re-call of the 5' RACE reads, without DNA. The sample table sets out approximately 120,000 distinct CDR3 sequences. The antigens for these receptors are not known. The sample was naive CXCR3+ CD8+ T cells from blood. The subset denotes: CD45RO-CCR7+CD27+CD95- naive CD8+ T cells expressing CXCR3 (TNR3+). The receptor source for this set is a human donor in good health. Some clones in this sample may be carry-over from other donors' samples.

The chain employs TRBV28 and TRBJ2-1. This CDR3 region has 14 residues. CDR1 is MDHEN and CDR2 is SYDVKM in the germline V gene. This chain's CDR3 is CASSLASAYNEQFF.

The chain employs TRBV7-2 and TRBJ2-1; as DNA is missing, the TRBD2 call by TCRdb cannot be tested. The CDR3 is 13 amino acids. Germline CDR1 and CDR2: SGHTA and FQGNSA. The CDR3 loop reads CASRQDSSDEQFF. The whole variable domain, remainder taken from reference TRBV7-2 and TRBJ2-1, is GAGVSQSPSNKVTEKGKDVELRCDPISGHTALYWYRQSLGQGLEFLIYFQGNSAPDKSGLPSDRFSAERTGGSVSTLTIQRTQQEDSAVYLCASRQDSSDEQFFGPGTRLTVL.

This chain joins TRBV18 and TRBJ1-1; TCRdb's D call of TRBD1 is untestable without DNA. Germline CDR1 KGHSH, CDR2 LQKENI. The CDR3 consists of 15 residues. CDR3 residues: CASSLAGQIYTEAFF.

The chain's CDR3 is CASSLILAGDTDTQYF. This chain connects TRBV27 to TRBJ2-3; no DNA is available, so the TRBD2 call from TCRdb remains unchecked. The CDR3 is made up of 16 amino acids. Germline V gene data show CDR1 as MNHEY and CDR2 as SMNVEV (reference sequence).

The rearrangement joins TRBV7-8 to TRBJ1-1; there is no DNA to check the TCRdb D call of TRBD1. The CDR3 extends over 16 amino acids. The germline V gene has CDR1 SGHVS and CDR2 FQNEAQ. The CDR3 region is CASSGGTITMNTEAFF.

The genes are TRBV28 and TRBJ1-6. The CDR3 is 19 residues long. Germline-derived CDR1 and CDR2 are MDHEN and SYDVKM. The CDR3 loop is CASSLVWNGRSSYNSPLHF.

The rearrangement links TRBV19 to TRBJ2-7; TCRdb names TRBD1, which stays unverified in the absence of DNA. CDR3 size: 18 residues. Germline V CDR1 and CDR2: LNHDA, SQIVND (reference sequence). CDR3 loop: CASSMASGAEISSYEQYF.

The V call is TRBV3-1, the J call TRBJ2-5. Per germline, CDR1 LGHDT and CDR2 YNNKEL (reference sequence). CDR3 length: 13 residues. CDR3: CASTTAGQETQYF.

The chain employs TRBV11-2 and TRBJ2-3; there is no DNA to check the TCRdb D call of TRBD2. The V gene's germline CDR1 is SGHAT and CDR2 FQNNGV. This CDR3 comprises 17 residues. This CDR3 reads CASSLWGTTQYTDTQYF.

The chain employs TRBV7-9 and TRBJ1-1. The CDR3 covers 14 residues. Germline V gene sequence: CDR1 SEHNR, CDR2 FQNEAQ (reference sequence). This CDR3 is CASSLALGDTEAFF.

The chain's CDR3 is CASSLRLAGDPYEQYF. The rearrangement links TRBV18 to TRBJ2-7; no DNA is available, so the TRBD2 call from TCRdb remains unchecked. This CDR3 is built from 16 residues. Germline values: CDR1 KGHSH, CDR2 LQKENI.

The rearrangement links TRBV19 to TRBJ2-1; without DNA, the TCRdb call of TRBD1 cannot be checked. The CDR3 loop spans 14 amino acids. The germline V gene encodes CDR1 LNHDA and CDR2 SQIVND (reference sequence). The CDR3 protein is CASRLRGENNEQFF.

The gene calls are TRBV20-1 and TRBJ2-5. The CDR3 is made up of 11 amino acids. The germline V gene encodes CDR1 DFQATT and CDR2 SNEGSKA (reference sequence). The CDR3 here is CSPGDPETQYF.

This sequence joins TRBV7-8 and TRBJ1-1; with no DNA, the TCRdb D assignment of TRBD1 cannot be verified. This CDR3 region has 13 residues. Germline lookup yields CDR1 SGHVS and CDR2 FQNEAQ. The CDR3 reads CASSFGTGPLAFF.

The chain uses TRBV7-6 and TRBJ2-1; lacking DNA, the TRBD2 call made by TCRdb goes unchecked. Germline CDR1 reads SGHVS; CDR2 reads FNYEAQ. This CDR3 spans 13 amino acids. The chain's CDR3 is CASSSGLNNEQFF.

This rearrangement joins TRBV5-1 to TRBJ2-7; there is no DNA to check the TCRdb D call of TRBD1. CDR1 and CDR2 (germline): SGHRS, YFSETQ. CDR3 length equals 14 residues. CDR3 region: CASSLQGFSYEQYF.

The CDR3 sequence is CSARPLDYGYEQYF. This chain connects TRBV20-1 to TRBJ2-7; TCRdb's D call, TRBD1, is unchecked because there is no DNA. This CDR3 spans 14 amino acids. Germline-derived CDR1 and CDR2 are DFQATT and SNEGSKA (reference sequence).

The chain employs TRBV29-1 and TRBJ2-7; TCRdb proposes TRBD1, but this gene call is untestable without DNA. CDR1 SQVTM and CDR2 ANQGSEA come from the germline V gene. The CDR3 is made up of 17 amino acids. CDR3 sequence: CSVAQDRRANQAYEQYF.

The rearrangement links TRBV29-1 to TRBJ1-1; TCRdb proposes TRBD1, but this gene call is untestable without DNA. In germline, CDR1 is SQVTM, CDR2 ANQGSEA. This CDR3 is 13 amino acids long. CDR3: CSVERGRVGEAFF.

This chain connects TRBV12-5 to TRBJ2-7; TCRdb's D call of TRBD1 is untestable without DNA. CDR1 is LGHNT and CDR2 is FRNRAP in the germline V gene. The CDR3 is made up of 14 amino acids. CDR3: CASGLQGPSYEQYF.

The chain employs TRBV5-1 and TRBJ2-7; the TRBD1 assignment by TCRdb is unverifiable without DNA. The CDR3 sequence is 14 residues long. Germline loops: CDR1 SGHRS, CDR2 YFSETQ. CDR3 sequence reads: CASSPDSDNYEQYF.

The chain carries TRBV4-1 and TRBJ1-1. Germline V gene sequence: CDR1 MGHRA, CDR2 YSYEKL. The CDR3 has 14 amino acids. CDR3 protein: CASSQGPVSTEAFF.

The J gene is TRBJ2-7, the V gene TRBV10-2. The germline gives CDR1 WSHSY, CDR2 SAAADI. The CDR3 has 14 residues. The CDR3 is CASSEVTHPYEQYF.

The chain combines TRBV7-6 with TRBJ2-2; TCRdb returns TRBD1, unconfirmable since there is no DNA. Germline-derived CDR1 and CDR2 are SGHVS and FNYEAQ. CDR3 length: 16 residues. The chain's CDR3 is CASNPSWGRDGGELFF.

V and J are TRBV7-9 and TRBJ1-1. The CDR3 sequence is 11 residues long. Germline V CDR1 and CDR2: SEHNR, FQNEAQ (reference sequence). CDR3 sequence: CASSLGTEAFF.